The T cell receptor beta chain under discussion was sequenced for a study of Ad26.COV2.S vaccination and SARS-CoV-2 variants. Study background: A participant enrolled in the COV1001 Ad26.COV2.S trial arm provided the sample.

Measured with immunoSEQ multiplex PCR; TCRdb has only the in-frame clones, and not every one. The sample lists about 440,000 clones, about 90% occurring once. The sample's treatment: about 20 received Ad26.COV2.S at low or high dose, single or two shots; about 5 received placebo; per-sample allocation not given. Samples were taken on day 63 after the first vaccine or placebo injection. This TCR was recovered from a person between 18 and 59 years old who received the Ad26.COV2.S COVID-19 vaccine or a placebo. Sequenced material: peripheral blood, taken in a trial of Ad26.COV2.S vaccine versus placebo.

The CDR3 nucleotides are TGTGCCAGCAGAGACCGGGACAGGGATGAGCAGTTCTTC. Amino acid sequence: CASRDRDRDEQFF. The chain is built from TRBV28 and TRBJ2-1; 9 bases agree with TRBD1. V was pared by 6 bases and J by 8 bases, with 5 bases of the junction left unmatched. The germline V gene encodes CDR1 MDHEN and CDR2 SYDVKM. The length of the CDR3 is 13 residues.